The clone carrying this TCR beta chain was recorded once. This record comes from a study of blood T cell repertoires in COVID-19. At the level of the study: Researchers got acute and convalescent COVID-19 samples from the United States, Italy and Spain. Nucleic acid was either cDNA or gDNA, and it came from T cells, B-cell-depleted T cells, or PBMCs.

V was cut by 5 bases and J by 4 bases, with 14 bases left in between. Germline loops: CDR1 MNHEY, CDR2 SVGAGI. CDR3 size: 14 residues. In the original workflow: Cell counts per sample came from amplifying reference gene primers. Sequenced by immunoSEQ multiplex PCR; TCRdb stores in-frame clones only, minus some. V and J calls and clone size are as listed in that table; D and trimming were resolved from the DNA. Seen here are 95,000 to 110,000 clones, 88% observed once, and the top ten hold 3% to 3.5%. The source is a human donor in a cohort sampled during active COVID-19. V is TRBV6-5 and J is TRBJ1-1, with D possibly being TRBD1 (5 bases). The sequenced sample consisted of peripheral blood. CDR3: CASSRDSFGTEAFF. The DNA for the CDR3 is TGTGCCAGCAGTCGAGACAGTTTTGGCACTGAAGCTTTCTTT.